The present TCR beta chain was sequenced within a study of T cell responses to AZD1222 COVID-19 vaccine. Whole-study results and caveats: Spike-specific TCR depth and breadth grew after two AZD1222 doses. The donor cohort was predominantly white British with a female majority, and clonal diversity may have been underestimated. Spike was spanned by vaccine-associated CD4 TCRs, which were dominant at 160-218 and 743-854. None of the repertoires were sampled until the peak T cell response had passed.

V shed 6 bases and J 7 bases; nucleotides not matched to a gene: 10. CDR1 and CDR2 from the germline V gene are LNHDA and SQIVND (reference sequence). The CDR3 is 16 amino acids. As concerns this clone: Its matching antigen is unknown.

Libraries were prepared by immunoSEQ multiplex PCR; TCRdb keeps only in-frame clonotypes and omits some of them. The profile shows about 89,000 clones, more than 75% of them singletons. This receptor was identified in an adult in good health. The V gene is TRBV19, the J gene TRBJ1-6, with 9 bases matching TRBD1. Source: peripheral blood, taken on day 0 of MenACWY control vaccination. This CDR3 is CASSPDGQGQNSPLHF. The CDR3 coding sequence is TGTGCCAGTAGCCCAGACGGACAGGGGCAAAATTCACCCCTCCACTTT.